One sample yielded the 20 T cell receptor beta chains listed below, sequenced in a study of CD8+CD57+ T cells in acquired aplastic anemia. For sequencing, patients were chosen who had shown expansion of CD8+CD57+ cells by flow cytometry. The use of genomic DNA as template underpinned the TCR beta VDJ and CDR3 profiling. TCRdb passed the reads through MiXCR, listing each CDR3 protein once. The data contain around 500,000 distinct CDR3 sequences, under 40% of them seen just once; the ten biggest clones take up 0.75% to 0.95%. The material sequenced was sorted CD4+, CD8+, or CD8+CD57+ T cells (not recorded which) from PBMCs. All receptors come from a human donor with aplastic anemia.

V is TRBV11-1 and J is TRBJ2-7, with 12 bases fitting TRBD2. The CDR3 is 17 amino acids. From germline, CDR1 is SGHAT and CDR2 FQDESV (reference sequence). V shed 5 bases, J shed 0 bases, and the junction held 8 bases outside the gene matches. The CDR3 DNA reads as TGTGCCAGCAGCCCCGGACTAGCGGGGCCCTACTCCTACGAGCAGTACTTC. Amino acid sequence: CASSPGLAGPYSYEQYF.

The J gene is TRBJ2-6, the V gene TRBV10-3; unclear D gene. Germline lookup yields CDR1 ENHRY and CDR2 SYGVKD. The length of the CDR3 is 15 residues. Trimming took 2 bases from V and 2 from J, leaving 7 bases between them. The CDR3 DNA sequence: TGTGCCATCAGTGAGGACCGAGCTGGGGCCAACGTCCTGACTTTC. Its translation is CAISEDRAGANVLTF.

The V and J genes are TRBV2 and TRBJ2-5; perhaps TRBD2 as D (7 bases). Germline loops: CDR1 SNHLY, CDR2 FYNNEI. The CDR3 has 13 amino acids. V shed 8 bases and J shed 7 bases, with 17 bases lying between them. The CDR3 here is CASSPGGPGTQYF. The CDR3 DNA is TGTGCCAGCTCTCCGGGGGGCCCCGGGACCCAGTACTTC.

Many counts were recorded for this clonotype. V and J are TRBV24-1 and TRBJ2-5; the D gene is possibly TRBD2 (6 bases). Germline V lookup: CDR1 KGHDR, CDR2 SFDVKD. The CDR3 runs 16 residues. V dropped 3 bases and J dropped 7 bases, with 20 bases sitting between them. CDR3 amino acids: CATSDPERPRGRTQYF. CDR3 nucleotides: TGTGCCACCAGTGATCCCGAGCGCCCGCGGGGAAGGACCCAGTACTTC.

About this clonotype itself: One end of the junction is discordant with germline, which a read error may explain. This chain joins TRBV6-5 and TRBJ1-2, with D unresolved. The CDR3 contains 15 residues. Germline CDR1 and CDR2: MNHEY and SVGAGI. The DNA for the CDR3 is TGTGCCATCAGTTACGCTGCACGCTCAAACGGTGGCTACACCTTC. Protein: CAISYAARSNGGYTF.

This clonotype was seen a few times. The chain has TRBV30 and TRBJ2-7; weak D call: TRBD1 (5 bases). There are 13 residues in the CDR3. Germline V gene sequence: CDR1 GTSNPN, CDR2 SVGIG (reference sequence). Trimming cost V 0 bases and J 1 base, with 7 bases left between them. CDR3 sequence reads: CAWSVQGSYEQYF. The CDR3 DNA reads as TGTGCCTGGAGTGTCCAGGGTTCCTACGAGCAGTACTTC. Filled out from reference TRBV30 and TRBJ2-7, the complete variable domain reads SQTIHQWPATLVQPVGSPLSLECTVEGTSNPNLYWYRQAAGRGLQLLFYSVGIGQISSEVPQNLSASRPQDRQFILSSKKLLLSDSGFYLCAWSVQGSYEQYFGPGTRLTVT.

The CDR3 DNA is TGTGCCAGCAGCCCAGGCGGACTAGCGGGGGTAAATGAGCAGTTCTTC. Translating it yields CASSPGGLAGVNEQFF. V and J are TRBV11-1 and TRBJ2-1, with 13 bases fitting TRBD2. Germline V gene lookup returns CDR1 SGHAT and CDR2 FQDESV (reference sequence). J was trimmed by 7 bases and V by 5 bases; bases with no gene match: 8. The CDR3 is 16 amino acids.

Only a few counts were recorded for this clonotype. The chain carries TRBV2 and TRBJ1-5; D not resolved. This CDR3 is built from 14 residues. CDR1 is SNHLY and CDR2 is FYNNEI in the germline V gene. V was clipped by 5 bases and J by 5 bases, with 13 bases between them. CDR3 coding DNA: TGTGCCAGCAGTTACAGTTCCGGGGATCAGCCCCAGCATTTT. Protein sequence: CASSYSSGDQPQHF.

This clonotype was seen ten or more times. The rearrangement joins TRBV29-1 to TRBJ1-1, with D unresolved. The germline CDR1 and CDR2 sequences are SQVTM and ANQGSEA. This CDR3 spans 13 amino acids. Trimming removed 4 bases at V and 0 bases at J, with 9 bases between. CDR3 bases: TGCAGCGTTGCACCCGGGGTGAACACTGAAGCTTTCTTT. Residues: CSVAPGVNTEAFF.

This clonotype turned up a few times. The gene calls are TRBV12-3 or TRBV12-4 and TRBJ1-4; D is unclear. The V and J ends lost 3 bases and 3 bases respectively, with 8 bases between them. This CDR3 spans 14 amino acids. CDR3 sequence (DNA): TGTGCCAGCAGTTTTCTGAACTCTAATGAAAAACTGTTTTTT. It translates to CASSFLNSNEKLFF.

This clonotype was found many times. CDR3 protein: CAGGWTDTQYF. CDR3 DNA: TGTGCCGGAGGATGGACGGATACGCAGTATTTT. The chain carries TRBV7-9 and TRBJ2-3; a weak D match, TRBD2 (5 bases). The length of the CDR3 is 11 residues. Trimming took off 11 bases at V and 6 bases at J, with 12 bases between the two ends. Germline CDR1 and CDR2: SEHNR and FQNEAQ (reference sequence).

This clonotype was found many times. The V call is TRBV15, the J call TRBJ2-3, with 8 bases that match TRBD2. Germline values: CDR1 LNHNV, CDR2 YYDKDF (reference sequence). The CDR3 has 15 amino acids. V gave up 7 bases and J gave up 2 bases; unmatched junction bases: 8. CDR3 sequence reads: CATINEAGATDTQYF. CDR3 DNA: TGTGCCACCATAAACGAAGCGGGGGCCACAGATACGCAGTATTTT.

This clonotype was seen ten or more times. V gene TRBV7-9 combines with J gene TRBJ2-3; D gene unclear. There are 14 residues in the CDR3. The germline CDR1 and CDR2 sequences are SEHNR and FQNEAQ (reference sequence). V lost 3 bases, J lost 0 bases, and 7 bases lay in between. CDR3 loop: CASSFTASTDTQYF. For the CDR3, the DNA is TGTGCCAGCAGCTTTACAGCCAGCACAGATACGCAGTATTTT.

As concerns this clonotype: The junction differs from germline at one of its ends, possibly a read error. The V gene is TRBV7-3, the J gene TRBJ1-2; 9 nucleotides line up with TRBD1. The CDR3 is 11 residues long. Germline CDR1 reads SGHTA; CDR2 reads FQGTGA. Written as DNA, the CDR3 is TGTGCCAGCAGCCGACAGGGGGAGATCCTCTTC. Amino acids: CASSRQGEILF.

To note about this clonotype: The junction does not match germline at one end; this may be a read error. CDR3 nucleotide sequence: TGTGCCTGCAGTGCCGTAGATCGAAACAGGGCGGGCTCCTACGAGCAGTACTTC. Its protein product is CACSAVDRNRAGSYEQYF. The chain has TRBV25-1 and TRBJ2-7; a weak D match, TRBD1 (6 bases). The CDR3 sequence is 18 residues long. Germline CDR1 MGHDK, CDR2 SYGVNS.

With respect to this clonotype: This CDR3 is missing its conserved last phenylalanine or tryptophan, likely due to a read error. The chain has TRBV6-5 and TRBJ1-2; no firm D call. The germline V gene has CDR1 MNHEY and CDR2 SVGAGI. Deletions cut 0 bases from V and 7 bases from J, with 9 bases between. CDR3 length: 13 amino acids. The CDR3 loop is CASSYSSGSGYTL. Here the CDR3 DNA reads TGTGCCAGCAGTTACTCGAGTGGGTCTGGCTACACCCTC.

This clonotype has a count of ten or more. CDR3 sequence reads: CASSRSGNTIYF. As DNA, the CDR3 is TGTGCCAGCAGCCGCTCTGGAAACACCATATATTTT. This chain links TRBV7-9 with TRBJ1-3, with D unresolved. There are 12 residues in the CDR3. Germline loops: CDR1 SEHNR, CDR2 FQNEAQ (reference sequence). Trimming removed 5 bases at V and 0 bases at J, with 2 bases between. Supplemented by reference TRBV7-9 and TRBJ1-3, the full variable domain reads DTGVSQNPRHKITKRGQNVTFRCDPISEHNRLYWYRQTLGQGPEFLTYFQNEAQLEKSRLLSDRFSAERPKGSFSTLEIQRTEQGDSAMYLCASSRSGNTIYFGEGSWLTVV.

This clonotype has a count of ten or more. The chain recombines TRBV20-1 with TRBJ1-6, with TRBD1 matching over 11 bases. In germline, CDR1 is DFQATT, CDR2 SNEGSKA (reference sequence). The CDR3 sequence is 16 residues long. Losses at the gene ends were 0 bases for V and 6 bases for J; bases not matched to a gene: 4. The CDR3, as DNA: TGCAGTGCTAGAGATTCCGGGACAGGGGGTAATTCACCCCTCCACTTT. Protein: CSARDSGTGGNSPLHF.

Turning to this clonotype: A read error may explain this, as a much larger clone is one base away. The V and J genes are TRBV19 and TRBJ1-5, with TRBD1 matching 8 bases. The V gene end was trimmed by 4 bases and the J gene end by 6 bases; junction bases not matched to a gene: 11. CDR1 is LNHDA, CDR2 SQIVND, per germline (reference sequence). This CDR3 is 16 amino acids long. CDR3 nucleotides: TGTGCCAGTAGTAAGTGGGCACAGGGGGACACTCAGCCCCAGCATTTT. This codes for CASSKWAQGDTQPQHF.

This clonotype appeared many times. This chain joins TRBV29-1 and TRBJ1-2; the D gene is possibly TRBD1 (6 bases). The CDR3 has 11 amino acids. CDR1 and CDR2 (germline): SQVTM, ANQGSEA. Trimming removed 4 bases from V and 8 bases from J, with 11 bases in between. CDR3 DNA sequence: TGCAGCGTTGTGGGGGGGGCGGGCTACACCTTC. Its protein is CSVVGGAGYTF.